This paragraph covers one TCR beta chain sequence. Its antigen is unknown. Exclusion of a patient followed from autoimmune disease history or systemic immunosuppression. TCRdb's copy holds only in-frame clones and misses some; the assay was immunoSEQ multiplex PCR. Of over 75,000 clones in the sample, roughly 86% were seen once. The sample comes from a study of OX40 agonist ivuxolimab in advanced cancers. About the research overall: Intravenous ivuxolimab at 0.01 to 10 mg/kg was given to patients every 2 weeks. The study's findings and limits: Dosing at 0.1 to 3.0 mg/kg was accompanied by clonal expansion of CD4+ and CD8+ blood T cells by week 6. The authors also found low normalized T-cell clonal expansion in some nonresponders.

This CDR3 region has 14 residues. V lost 1 base, J lost 2 bases, and 5 bases lay in between. Per the germline V gene, CDR1 is SGHTA and CDR2 is FQGTGA. This chain connects TRBV7-3 to TRBJ2-2; unclear D gene. This receptor was obtained from an adult with an advanced solid tumor such as melanoma, head and neck, liver or kidney cancer. The sample was CD4+ or CD8+ T cells sorted from blood, taken in a trial of the OX40 agonist ivuxolimab. CDR3 loop: CASSLILNTGELFF. The CDR3 DNA is TGTGCCAGCAGCTTAATCCTAAACACCGGGGAGCTGTTTTTT.